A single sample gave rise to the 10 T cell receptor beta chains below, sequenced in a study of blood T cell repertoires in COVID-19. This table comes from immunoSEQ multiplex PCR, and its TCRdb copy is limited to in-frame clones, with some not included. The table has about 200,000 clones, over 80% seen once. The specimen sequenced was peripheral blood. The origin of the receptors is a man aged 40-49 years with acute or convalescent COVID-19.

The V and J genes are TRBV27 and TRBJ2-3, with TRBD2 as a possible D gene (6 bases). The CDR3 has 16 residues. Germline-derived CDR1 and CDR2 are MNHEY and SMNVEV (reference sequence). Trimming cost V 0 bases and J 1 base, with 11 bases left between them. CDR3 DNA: TGTGCCAGCAGTTTATCGTCTAGCGCTGGCACAGATACGCAGTATTTT. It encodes CASSLSSSAGTDTQYF.

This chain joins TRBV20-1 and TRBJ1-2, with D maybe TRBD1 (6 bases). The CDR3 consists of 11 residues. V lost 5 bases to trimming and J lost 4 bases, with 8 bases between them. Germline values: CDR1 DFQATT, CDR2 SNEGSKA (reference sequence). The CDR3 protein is CSALQGYGYTF. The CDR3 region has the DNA TGCAGTGCTTTACAGGGCTATGGCTACACCTTC.

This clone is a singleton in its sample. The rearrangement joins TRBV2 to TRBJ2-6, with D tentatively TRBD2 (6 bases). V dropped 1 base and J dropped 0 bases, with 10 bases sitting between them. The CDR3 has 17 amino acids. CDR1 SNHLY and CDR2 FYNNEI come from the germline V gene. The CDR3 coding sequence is TGTGCCAGCAGTGAAGAAGGGCGGGGCTCTGGGGCCAACGTCCTGACTTTC. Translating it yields CASSEEGRGSGANVLTF.

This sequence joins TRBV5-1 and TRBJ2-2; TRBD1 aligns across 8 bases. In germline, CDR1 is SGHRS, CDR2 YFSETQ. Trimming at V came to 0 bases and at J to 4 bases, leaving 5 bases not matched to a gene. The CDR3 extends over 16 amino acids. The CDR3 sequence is CASSLDVRGPTGELFF. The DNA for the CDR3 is TGCGCCAGCAGCTTGGATGTCAGGGGGCCCACCGGGGAGCTGTTTTTT. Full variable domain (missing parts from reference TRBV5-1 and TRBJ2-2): KAGVTQTPRYLIKTRGQQVTLSCSPISGHRSVSWYQQTPGQGLQFLFEYFSETQRNKGNFPGRFSGRQFSNSRSEMNVSTLELGDSALYLCASSLDVRGPTGELFFGEGSRLTVL.

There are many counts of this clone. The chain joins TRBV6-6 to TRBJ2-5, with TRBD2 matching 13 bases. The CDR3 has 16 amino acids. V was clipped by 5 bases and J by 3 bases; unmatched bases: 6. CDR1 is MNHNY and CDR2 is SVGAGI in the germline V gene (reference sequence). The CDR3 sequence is CASSRGLAGAKETQYF. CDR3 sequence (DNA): TGTGCCAGCAGTCGAGGACTAGCGGGGGCAAAAGAGACCCAGTACTTC.

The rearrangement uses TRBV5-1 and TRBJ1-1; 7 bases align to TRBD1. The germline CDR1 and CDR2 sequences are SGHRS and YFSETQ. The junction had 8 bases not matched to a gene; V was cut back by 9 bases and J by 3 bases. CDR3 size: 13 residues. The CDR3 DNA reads TGCGCCACCAGACAGGGATTGGACACTGAAGCTTTCTTT. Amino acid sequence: CATRQGLDTEAFF.

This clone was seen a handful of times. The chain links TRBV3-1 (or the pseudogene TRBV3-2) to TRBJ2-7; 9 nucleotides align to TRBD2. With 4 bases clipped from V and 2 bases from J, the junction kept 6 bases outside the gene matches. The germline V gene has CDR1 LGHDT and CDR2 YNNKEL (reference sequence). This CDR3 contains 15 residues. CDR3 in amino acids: CASSRGAGGAYEQYF. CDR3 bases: TGTGCCAGCAGCCGGGGGGCGGGAGGGGCCTACGAGCAGTACTTC.

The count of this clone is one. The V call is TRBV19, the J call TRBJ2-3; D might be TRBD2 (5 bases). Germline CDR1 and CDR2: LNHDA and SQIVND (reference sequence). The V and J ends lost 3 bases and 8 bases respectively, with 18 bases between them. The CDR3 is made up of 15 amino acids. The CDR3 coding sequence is TGTGCCAGTAGTATGGGTTCTACTCGCGAGGGTACGCAGTATTTT. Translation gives CASSMGSTREGTQYF.

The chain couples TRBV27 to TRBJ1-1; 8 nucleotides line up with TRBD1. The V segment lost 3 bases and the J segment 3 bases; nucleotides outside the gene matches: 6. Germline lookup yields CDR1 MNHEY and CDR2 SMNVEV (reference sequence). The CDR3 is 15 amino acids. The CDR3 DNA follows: TGTGCCAGCAGTTTGGCAGGGGGCGATTACACTGAAGCTTTCTTT. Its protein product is CASSLAGGDYTEAFF.

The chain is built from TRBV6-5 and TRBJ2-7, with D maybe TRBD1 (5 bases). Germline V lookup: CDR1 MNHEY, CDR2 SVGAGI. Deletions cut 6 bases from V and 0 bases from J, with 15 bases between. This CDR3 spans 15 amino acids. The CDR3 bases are TGTGCCAGCAGAAGAACGGCCACAGGCTCCTACGAGCAGTACTTC. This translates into CASRRTATGSYEQYF.